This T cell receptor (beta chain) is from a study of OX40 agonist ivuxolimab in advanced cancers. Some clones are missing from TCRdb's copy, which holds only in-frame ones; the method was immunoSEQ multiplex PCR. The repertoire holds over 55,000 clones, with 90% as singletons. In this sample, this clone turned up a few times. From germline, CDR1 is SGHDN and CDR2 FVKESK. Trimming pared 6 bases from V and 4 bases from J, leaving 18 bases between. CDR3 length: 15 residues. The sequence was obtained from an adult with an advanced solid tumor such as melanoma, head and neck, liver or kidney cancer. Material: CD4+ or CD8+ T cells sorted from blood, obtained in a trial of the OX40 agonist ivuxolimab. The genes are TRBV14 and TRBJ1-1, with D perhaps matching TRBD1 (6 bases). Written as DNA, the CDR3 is TGTGCCAGCAGTGTAATCCAGGGGACTGGCACTGAAGCTTTCTTT. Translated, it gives CASSVIQGTGTEAFF.